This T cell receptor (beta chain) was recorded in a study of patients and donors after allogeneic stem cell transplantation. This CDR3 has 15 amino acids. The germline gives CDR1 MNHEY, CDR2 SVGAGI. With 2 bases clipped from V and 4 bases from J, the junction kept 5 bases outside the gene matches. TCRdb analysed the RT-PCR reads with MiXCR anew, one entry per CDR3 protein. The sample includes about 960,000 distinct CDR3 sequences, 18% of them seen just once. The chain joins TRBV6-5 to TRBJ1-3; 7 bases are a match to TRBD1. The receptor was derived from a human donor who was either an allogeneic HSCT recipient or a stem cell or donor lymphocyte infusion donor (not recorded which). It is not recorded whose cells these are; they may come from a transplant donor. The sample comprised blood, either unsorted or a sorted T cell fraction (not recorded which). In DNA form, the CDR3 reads TGTGCCAGCAGTTACGGCAGGGGGAACGGAAACACCATATATTTT. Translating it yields CASSYGRGNGNTIYF.